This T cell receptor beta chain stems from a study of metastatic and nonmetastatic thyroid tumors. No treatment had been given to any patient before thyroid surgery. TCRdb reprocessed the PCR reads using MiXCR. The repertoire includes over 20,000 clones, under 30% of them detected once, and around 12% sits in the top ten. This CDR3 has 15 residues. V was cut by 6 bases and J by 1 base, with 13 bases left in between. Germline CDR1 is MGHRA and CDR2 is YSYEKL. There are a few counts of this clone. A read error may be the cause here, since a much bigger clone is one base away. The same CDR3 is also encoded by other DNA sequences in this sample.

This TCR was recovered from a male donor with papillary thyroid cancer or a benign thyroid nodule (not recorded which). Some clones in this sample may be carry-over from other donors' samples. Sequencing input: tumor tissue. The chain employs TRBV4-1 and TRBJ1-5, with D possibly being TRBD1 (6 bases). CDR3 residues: CASSFRGQSNQPQHF. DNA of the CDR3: TGCGCCAGCAGTTTTCGGGGGCAGAGCAATCAGCCCCAGCATTTT.